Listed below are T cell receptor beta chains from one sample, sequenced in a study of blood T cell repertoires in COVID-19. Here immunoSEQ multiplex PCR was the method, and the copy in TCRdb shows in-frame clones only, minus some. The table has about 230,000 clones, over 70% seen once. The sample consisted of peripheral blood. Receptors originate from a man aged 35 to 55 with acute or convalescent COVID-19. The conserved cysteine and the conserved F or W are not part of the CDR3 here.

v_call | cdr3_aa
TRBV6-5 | ASSLTRETQY
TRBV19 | ASSMGSQETQY
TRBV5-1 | ASSLGQLGTEAF
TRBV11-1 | ASSSRVVGSGNTIY
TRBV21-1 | ASSPTGGRIRSSYNSPLH
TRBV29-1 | STLAPGTVNTGELF
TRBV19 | ASSGQGYTGELF
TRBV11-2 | ASSLGPAGYGTGELF
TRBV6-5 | ASSQQTGGQETQY
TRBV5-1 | ASSETGVQYGYT
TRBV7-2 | ASSLVRDSQETQY
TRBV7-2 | ASSRDRDSPLH
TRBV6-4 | ASSGTRGYEQY
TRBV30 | AGDYLYNEQF
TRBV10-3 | AISVGQGLY
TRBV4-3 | ASSQRERYEQY
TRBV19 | ASTDRHSGNTIY
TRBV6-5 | AISYRNEQF
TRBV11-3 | ASSPGTVTEAF
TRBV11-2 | ASSRSSGMLKQY
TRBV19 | ASSPRQTQETQY
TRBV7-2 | ASSLRGQGDTEAF
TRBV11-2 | ASSLGGQTQY
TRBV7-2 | ASSLHGQGTEAF
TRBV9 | ASSVAWNTEAF
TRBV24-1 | ATSASIITDTQY
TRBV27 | ASRELAAGPPEANEQF
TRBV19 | ASSPNPGQGGDGYT
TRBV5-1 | ASSLEGTGQPQH
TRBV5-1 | ASSFPDIPLNYGYT
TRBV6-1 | ASSEGDRVSYEQY
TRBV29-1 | SVEMLAGWNEQF
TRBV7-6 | ASSFSPTSGSSYNEQF
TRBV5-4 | ASSLDRMNYEQY
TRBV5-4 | ASSLDAQDTQY
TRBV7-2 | ASTPGTEHYNEQF
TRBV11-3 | ASAVSRGSPLH
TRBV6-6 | ASSPDRAWNTEAF
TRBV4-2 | ASSQEAGTEAF
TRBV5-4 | ASSSGGGRSTDTQY
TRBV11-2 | ASSFSTNTGELF
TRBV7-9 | ASSPRGSPNYGYT
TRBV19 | ASSISGTGELF
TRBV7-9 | ASSSSEAGTGDYEQY
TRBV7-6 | ASGAGAETQY
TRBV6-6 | ASTELAGGFYNEQF
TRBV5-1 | ASSVQGDTEAF
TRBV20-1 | SASRGYGYT
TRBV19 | ASSRDNNYEQY
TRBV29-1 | SVAPGLMNTEAF
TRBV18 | ASSSGTGQETQY
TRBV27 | ASSLTTGGDYGYT